This TCR beta chain was identified in a study of T cell clonotyping in hematopoietic cell transplantation. Study observations and caveats: Pathologically expanded recipient clonotypes increased progressively from day 30 to day 180 as diversity fell. CD4 and CD8 repertoire contributions could not be separated without sorting. Broader posttransplant TCR repertoire diversity was predicted by graft donor and pretransplant recipient Inverse Simpson Index values. Few recipient clonotypes overlapped donors; over 95% were de novo at given depth.

This clone was seen only once. The antigen is not known. Method: immunoSEQ multiplex PCR; TCRdb's copy keeps in-frame clones and lacks some. Of approximately 10,000 clones in the sample, approximately 90% were seen once. The CDR3 runs to 15 residues. V dropped 8 bases and J dropped 0 bases, with 14 bases sitting between them. Germline CDR1 and CDR2: MNHNS and SASEGT. J is TRBJ1-3 and V is TRBV6-1; D is perhaps TRBD1 (6 bases). This receptor was obtained from a woman in her 50s in good health. Some clones in this sample may be carry-over from other donors' samples. The sequencing input was peripheral blood mononuclear cells. The CDR3 loop reads CASLKGQNSGNTIYF. The CDR3, as DNA: TGTGCCAGCTTAAAGGGACAAAACTCTGGAAACACCATATATTTT.